This T cell receptor (beta chain) was recovered during a study of T cells in Graves' hyperthyroidism and ophthalmopathy (dated by TCRdb to about 2019). With respect to the entire study: Peripheral blood was sampled at the time of initial diagnosis, prior to any treatment. The paper describes TCR Vbeta CDR3 sequencing of 140 or so peripheral blood samples, made up of some 40 ophthalmopathy patients, 70 to 80 hyperthyroidism patients and some 17 progressor patients. After sampling, hyperthyroidism patients received methimazole starting at 30 mg daily, and ophthalmopathy patients received high-dose intravenous methylprednisolone. An independent validation cohort of 18 to 20 hyperthyroidism patients and 17 patients who later progressed to ophthalmopathy tested prospective prediction of ophthalmopathy. The roughly 90 discovery patients were divided at random into training and test sets in a 7:3 ratio. The study also compared thyroid tissue and blood T-cell repertoires from over 5 Graves' hyperthyroidism patients. A discovery cohort of around 100 patients, roughly 43 with Graves' ophthalmopathy and 55 to 60 with stable Graves' hyperthyroidism, was used to find distinguishing TCR V-J signatures.

The full study reports these points: A 13 V-J signature model separated ophthalmopathy from stable hyperthyroidism, with around 91% sensitivity and about 81% specificity in cross-validation and 80%/75% in testing. During validation, the model predicted progression to ophthalmopathy a median of approximately 7 months ahead of onset, with approximately 71% sensitivity and 72% to 80% specificity. Sample size was not statistically predetermined, and blinding of investigators to group allocation was not performed. Most expanded thyroid clonotypes (frequency above 0.001) were also found in blood, which suggests that blood repertoires may mirror thyroid immune responses.

V is trimmed back by 5 bases and J by 1 base, and the junction contains 6 bases that no gene match accounts for. The CDR3 measures 18 amino acids from cysteine to phenylalanine. The only DNA kept is the CDR3, 54 bases in frame from the first base. CDR1 and CDR2 (SGHVS, FNYEAQ) derive from the germline V gene. This clonotype was seen only a few times. It has no known antigen specificity. No base qualities exist here, and no much larger clone lies one base off it. Moderately to severely active disease, a Clinical Activity Score of at least 3, a NOSPECS grade of at least 4, and a duration under 3 months were present in ophthalmopathy patients. Exclusion was applied to patients with uncontrolled infections, other autoimmune diseases, pregnancy or lactation. Diagnoses relied on clinical symptoms, serum thyroxine and TRAb, thyroid ultrasound and orbital computed tomography. Ficoll-Paque density gradient centrifugation was used to isolate PBMCs from 10 ml of fresh peripheral blood. Total RNA was extracted with Trizol reagent, and quality was checked on an Agilent 2100 Bioanalyzer.

The TCR beta CDR3 regions were amplified from RNA transcripts. The first round of RT-PCR for the TCR CDR3 was performed with the HTBI primer set and the Qiagen OneStep RT-PCR kit. The libraries were constructed in a second round of multiplex PCR and then size-selected and purified. Sequencing of the libraries was done on an Illumina HiSeq2000 using paired-end 100 bp reads. As for the original processing: SOAPnuke was used to process the raw data, with reads discarded if the reads contained adapters or uncalled bases, had a mean Phred below 15, or lacked an exact constant-primer or identifier match. COPE v1.2.5 was used to merge high-quality paired reads, and clonotypes were defined as unique nucleotide sequences. Clonotypes were aligned to IMGT TRBV, TRBD and TRBJ reference segments using MiTCR v1.1. The analysis included only V-J combinations with a frequency above 0.0001, which together covered 99.2% of the repertoires. A TCS score was defined as the ratio of F50 (clonal expansion) to E x V (chaos), with BLOSUM62-based TCRdist applied between CDR3 peptides within each V-J. Welch's t-statistics and random forest reduced fewer than 600 V-J features to some 14, which were used in a naive Bayes classifier (R e1071). In TCRdb, the public reads were trimmed at Q25 with fastp and aligned with MiXCR, with productive beta chains retained. Every distinct CDR3 protein forms one entry, paired with its most common genes and DNA. The V and J calls and clone size come from TCRdb's table, not from the authors' own analysis. The sample table holds 400,000 to 450,000 distinct CDR3 sequences, of which roughly 15% were seen once. The top ten clones comprise around 14% of the sample.

The V gene is TRBV7-6 and the J gene is TRBJ2-6; 12 middle bases align to TRBD1. The sequence came from a man between 18 and 35 years old with Graves' ophthalmopathy. The sequenced material came from blood. The DNA is TGTGCCAGCAGCCCGGGGGGACAGGGGGCGTCTGGGGCCAACGTCCTGACTTTC. Its protein reads: CASSPGGQGASGANVLTF.